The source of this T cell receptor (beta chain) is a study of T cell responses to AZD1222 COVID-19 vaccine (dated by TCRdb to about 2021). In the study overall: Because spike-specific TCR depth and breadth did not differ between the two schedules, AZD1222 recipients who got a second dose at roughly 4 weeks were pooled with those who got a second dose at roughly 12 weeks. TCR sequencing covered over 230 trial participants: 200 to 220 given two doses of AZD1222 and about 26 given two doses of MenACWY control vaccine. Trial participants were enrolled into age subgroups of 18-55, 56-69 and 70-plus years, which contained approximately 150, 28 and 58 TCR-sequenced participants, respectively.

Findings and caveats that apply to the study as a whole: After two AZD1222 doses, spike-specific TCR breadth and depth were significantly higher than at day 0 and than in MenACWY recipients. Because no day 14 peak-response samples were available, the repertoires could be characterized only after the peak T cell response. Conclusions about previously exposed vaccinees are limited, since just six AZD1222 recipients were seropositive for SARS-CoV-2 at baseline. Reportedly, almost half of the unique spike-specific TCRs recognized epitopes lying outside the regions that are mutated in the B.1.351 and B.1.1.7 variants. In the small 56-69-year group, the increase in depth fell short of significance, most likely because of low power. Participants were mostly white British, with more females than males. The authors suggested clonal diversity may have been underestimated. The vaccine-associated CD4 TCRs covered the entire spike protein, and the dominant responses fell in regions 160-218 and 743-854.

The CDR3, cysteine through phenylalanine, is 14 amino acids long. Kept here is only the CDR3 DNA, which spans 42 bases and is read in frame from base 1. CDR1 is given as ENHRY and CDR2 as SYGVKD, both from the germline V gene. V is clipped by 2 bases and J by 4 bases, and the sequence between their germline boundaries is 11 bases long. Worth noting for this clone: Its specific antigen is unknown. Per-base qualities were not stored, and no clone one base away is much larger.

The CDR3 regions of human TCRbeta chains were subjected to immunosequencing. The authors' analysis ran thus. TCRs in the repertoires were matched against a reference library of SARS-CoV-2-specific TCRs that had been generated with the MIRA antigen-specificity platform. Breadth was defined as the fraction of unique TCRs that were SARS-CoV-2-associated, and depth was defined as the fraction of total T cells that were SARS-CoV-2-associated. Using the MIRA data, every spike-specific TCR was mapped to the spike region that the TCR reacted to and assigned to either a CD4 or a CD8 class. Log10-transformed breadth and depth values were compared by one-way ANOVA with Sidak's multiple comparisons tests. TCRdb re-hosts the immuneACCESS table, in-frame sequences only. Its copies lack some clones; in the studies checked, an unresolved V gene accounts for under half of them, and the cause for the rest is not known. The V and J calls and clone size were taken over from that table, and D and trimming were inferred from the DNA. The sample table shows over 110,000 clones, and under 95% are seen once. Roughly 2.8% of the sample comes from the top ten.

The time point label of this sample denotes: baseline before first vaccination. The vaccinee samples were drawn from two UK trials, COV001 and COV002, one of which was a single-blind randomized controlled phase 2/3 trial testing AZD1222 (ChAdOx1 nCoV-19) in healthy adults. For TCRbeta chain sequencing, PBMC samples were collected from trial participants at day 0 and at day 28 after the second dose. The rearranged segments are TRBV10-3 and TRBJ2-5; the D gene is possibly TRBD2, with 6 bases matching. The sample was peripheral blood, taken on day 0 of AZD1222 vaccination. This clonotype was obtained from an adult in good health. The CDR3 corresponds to CAISEGWGGETQYF. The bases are TGTGCCATCAGTGAGGGCTGGGGAGGAGAGACCCAGTACTTC.